This T cell receptor beta chain was identified during a study of blood T cell repertoires in COVID-19. Study information: Italy, Spain and the United States were the sources of the convalescent and acute COVID-19 samples. T cells, B-cell-depleted T cells, or PBMCs supplied cDNA or gDNA.

CDR3 length: 16 residues. J was trimmed by 9 bases and V by 5 bases; bases with no gene match: 16. CDR1 is SGHRS, CDR2 YFSETQ, per germline. Authors' analysis steps: Amplification with reference gene primers provided the estimates of nucleated cell counts. Here immunoSEQ multiplex PCR was the method, and the copy in TCRdb shows in-frame clones only, minus some. From that table come the V and J calls and clone size; the DNA was used to work out D and trimming. This sample has some 31,000 clones, with about 85% found just once. Sample: peripheral blood. This receptor was taken from a woman between 55 and 75 years old with active COVID-19. The rearrangement joins TRBV5-1 to TRBJ2-1; 8 bases agree with TRBD2. DNA for the CDR3: TGCGCCAGCAGTGCACGAGCTAGCGGGTCCCGGGGTGAGCAGTTCTTC. Translating it yields CASSARASGSRGEQFF.